Following are 4 T cell receptor beta chains from one sample sequenced in a study of T cells in Graves' hyperthyroidism and ophthalmopathy. TCR beta CDR3 regions were amplified from RNA. The HTBI primer set was used in a first-round RT-PCR of the TCR CDR3. TCRdb redid the calling of the multiplex PCR reads with MiXCR, one entry per CDR3 protein. The profile shows 500,000 or so distinct CDR3 sequences, 17% of them singletons. Input material: blood. Receptors were obtained from a woman aged 18-29 years with Graves' ophthalmopathy.

This clonotype was counted many times. The V gene is TRBV27, the J gene TRBJ2-3; TRBD2 matches 7 bases. Germline V gene lookup returns CDR1 MNHEY and CDR2 SMNVEV (reference sequence). This CDR3 is 16 amino acids long. The trim removed 5 bases at V and 1 base at J, leaving 9 bases unmatched. DNA of the CDR3: TGTGCCAGCAGTCTTACTATCGCGGGAGGCACAGATACGCAGTATTTT. This gives the protein CASSLTIAGGTDTQYF.

V gene TRBV6-1 combines with J gene TRBJ1-2; possible D gene TRBD1, 5 bases. CDR1 and CDR2 (germline): MNHNS, SASEGT. This CDR3 contains 13 residues. Between the trimmed V and J ends, which lost 7 bases and 8 bases, there was a span of 17 bases. This CDR3 reads CASNSDRLGGYTF. The CDR3 DNA sequence: TGTGCCAGCAACAGCGACAGATTAGGGGGCTACACCTTC.

Ten or more counts support this clonotype. The chain uses TRBV5-1 and TRBJ2-3; 11 bases map to TRBD2. Germline CDR1 SGHRS, CDR2 YFSETQ. Trimming took 2 bases from V and 6 from J; bases not matched to a gene: 11. The CDR3 covers 17 residues. The CDR3 coding sequence is TGCGCCAGCAGCTTATCACTAGCGGGAGAGAGCGGGGATACGCAGTATTTT. It encodes CASSLSLAGESGDTQYF.

This clonotype was detected a few times. V usage is TRBV5-1 and J usage is TRBJ2-2, with D unclear. This CDR3 has 15 residues. V lost 4 bases to trimming and J lost 3 bases, with 13 bases between them. The germline V gene has CDR1 SGHRS and CDR2 YFSETQ. CDR3 protein: CASSRRVGDTGELFF. CDR3 in DNA: TGCGCCAGCAGCAGAAGGGTGGGCGACACCGGGGAGCTGTTTTTT.